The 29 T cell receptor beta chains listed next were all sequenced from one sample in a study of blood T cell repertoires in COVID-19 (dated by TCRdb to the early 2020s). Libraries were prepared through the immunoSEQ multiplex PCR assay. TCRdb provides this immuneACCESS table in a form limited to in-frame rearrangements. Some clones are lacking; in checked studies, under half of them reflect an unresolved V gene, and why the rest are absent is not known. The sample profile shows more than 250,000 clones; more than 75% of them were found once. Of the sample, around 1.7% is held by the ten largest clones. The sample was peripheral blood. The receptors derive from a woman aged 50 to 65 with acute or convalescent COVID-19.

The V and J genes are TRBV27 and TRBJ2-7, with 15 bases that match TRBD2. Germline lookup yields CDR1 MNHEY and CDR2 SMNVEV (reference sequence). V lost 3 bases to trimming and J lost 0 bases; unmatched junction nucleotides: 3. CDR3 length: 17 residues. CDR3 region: CASSFGLAGGPSYEQYF. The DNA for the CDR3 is TGTGCCAGCAGTTTTGGACTAGCGGGAGGGCCCTCCTACGAGCAGTACTTC.

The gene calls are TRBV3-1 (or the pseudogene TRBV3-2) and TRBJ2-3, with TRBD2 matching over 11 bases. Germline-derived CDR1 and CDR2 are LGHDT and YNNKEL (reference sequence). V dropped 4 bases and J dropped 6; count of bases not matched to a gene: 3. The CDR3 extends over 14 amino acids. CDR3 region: CASSPSGRSDTQYF. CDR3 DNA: TGTGCCAGCAGCCCTAGCGGGAGGTCCGATACGCAGTATTTT.

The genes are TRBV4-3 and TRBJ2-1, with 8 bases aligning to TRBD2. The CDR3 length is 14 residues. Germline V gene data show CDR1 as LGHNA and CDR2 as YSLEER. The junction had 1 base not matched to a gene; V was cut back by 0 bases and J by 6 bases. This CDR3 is CASSQEGLVNEQFF. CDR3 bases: TGCGCCAGCAGCCAAGAGGGACTAGTCAATGAGCAGTTCTTC.

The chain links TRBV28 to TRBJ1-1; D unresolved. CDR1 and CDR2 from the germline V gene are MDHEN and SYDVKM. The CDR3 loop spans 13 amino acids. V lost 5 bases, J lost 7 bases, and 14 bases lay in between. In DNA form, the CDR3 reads TGTGCCAGCAGTGCGGGCGGGGATGTTGAAGCTTTCTTT. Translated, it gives CASSAGGDVEAFF. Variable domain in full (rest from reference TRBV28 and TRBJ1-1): DVKVTQSSRYLVKRTGEKVFLECVQDMDHENMFWYRQDPGLGLRLIYFSYDVKMKEKGDIPEGYSVSREKKERFSLILESASTNQTSMYLCASSAGGDVEAFFGQGTRLTVV.

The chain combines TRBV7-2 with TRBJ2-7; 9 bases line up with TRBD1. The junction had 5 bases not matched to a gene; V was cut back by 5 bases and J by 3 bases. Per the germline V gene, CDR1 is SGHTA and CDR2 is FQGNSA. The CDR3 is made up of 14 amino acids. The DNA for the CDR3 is TGTGCCAGCAGCCGCCAGACAGGGGGCTACGAGCAGTACTTC. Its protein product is CASSRQTGGYEQYF.

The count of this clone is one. CDR3 in DNA: TGCGCCAGCAGCGGGACTAGCGGGAGTTGGAATGAGCAGTTCTTC. It is translated as CASSGTSGSWNEQFF. The rearrangement links TRBV5-1 to TRBJ2-1; 14 bases line up with TRBD2. Looked up from germline, CDR1 is SGHRS and CDR2 is YFSETQ. This CDR3 spans 15 amino acids. The ends lost 4 bases at V and 7 bases at J; junction bases unmatched: 4.

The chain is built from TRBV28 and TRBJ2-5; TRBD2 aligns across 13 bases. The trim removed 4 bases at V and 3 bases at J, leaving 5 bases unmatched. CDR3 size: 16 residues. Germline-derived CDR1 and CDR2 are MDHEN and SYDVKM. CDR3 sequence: CASSSPGTSGKETQYF. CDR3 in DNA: TGTGCCAGCAGTTCTCCCGGGACTAGCGGGAAAGAGACCCAGTACTTC.

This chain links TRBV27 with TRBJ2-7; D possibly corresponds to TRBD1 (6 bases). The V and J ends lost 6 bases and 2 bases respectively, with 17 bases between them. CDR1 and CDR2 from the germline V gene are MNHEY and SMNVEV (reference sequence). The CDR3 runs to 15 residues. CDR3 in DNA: TGTGCCAGCAGCCCCACGGACAGCACCACCTACGAGCAGTACTTC. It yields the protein CASSPTDSTTYEQYF.

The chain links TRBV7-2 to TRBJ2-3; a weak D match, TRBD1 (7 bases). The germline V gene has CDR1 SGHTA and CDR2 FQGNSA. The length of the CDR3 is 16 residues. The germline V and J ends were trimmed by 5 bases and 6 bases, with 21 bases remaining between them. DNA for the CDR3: TGTGCCAGCAGCCCCCAGGGGGGTGCGGGACCGGATACGCAGTATTTT. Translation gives CASSPQGGAGPDTQYF.

This chain's CDR3 is CASSFRTGDDLAQYF. The CDR3 DNA reads TGTGCCAGCAGCTTCCGGACAGGCGACGATTTAGCCCAGTACTTC. The chain recombines TRBV7-2 with TRBJ2-5, with TRBD1 identical over 7 bases. The CDR3 is 15 residues long. The germline V gene has CDR1 SGHTA and CDR2 FQGNSA. J lost 9 bases, V lost 3 bases, and 13 bases had no gene match. Looking up the rest from reference TRBV7-2 and TRBJ2-5 gives the full variable domain: GAGVSQSPSNKVTEKGKDVELRCDPISGHTALYWYRQSLGQGLEFLIYFQGNSAPDKSGLPSDRFSAERTGGSVSTLTIQRTQQEDSAVYLCASSFRTGDDLAQYFGPGTRLLVL.

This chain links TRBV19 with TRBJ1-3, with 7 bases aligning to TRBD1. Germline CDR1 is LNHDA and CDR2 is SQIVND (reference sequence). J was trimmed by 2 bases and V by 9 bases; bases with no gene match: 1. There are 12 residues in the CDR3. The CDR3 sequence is CASRGTGNTIYF. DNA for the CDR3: TGTGCCAGCAGGGGGACTGGAAACACCATATATTTT.

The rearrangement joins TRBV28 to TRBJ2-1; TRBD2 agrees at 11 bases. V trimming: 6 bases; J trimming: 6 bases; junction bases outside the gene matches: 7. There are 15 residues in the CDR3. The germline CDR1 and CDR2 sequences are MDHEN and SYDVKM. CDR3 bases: TGTGCCAGCAGGGACACTAGCGGGAGTGGCAATGAGCAGTTCTTC. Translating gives CASRDTSGSGNEQFF.

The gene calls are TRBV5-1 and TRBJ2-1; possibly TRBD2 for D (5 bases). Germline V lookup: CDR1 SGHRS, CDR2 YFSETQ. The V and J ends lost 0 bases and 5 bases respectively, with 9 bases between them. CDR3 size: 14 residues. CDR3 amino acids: CASSLVPGNNEQFF. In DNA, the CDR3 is TGCGCCAGCAGCTTGGTTCCGGGAAACAATGAGCAGTTCTTC.

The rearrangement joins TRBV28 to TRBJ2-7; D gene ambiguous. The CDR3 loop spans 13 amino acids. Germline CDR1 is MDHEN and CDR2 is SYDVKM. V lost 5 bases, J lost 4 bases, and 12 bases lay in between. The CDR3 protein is CASSDPVEYEQYF. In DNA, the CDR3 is TGTGCCAGCAGTGACCCGGTGGAGTACGAGCAGTACTTC. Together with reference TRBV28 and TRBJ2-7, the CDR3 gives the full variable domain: DVKVTQSSRYLVKRTGEKVFLECVQDMDHENMFWYRQDPGLGLRLIYFSYDVKMKEKGDIPEGYSVSREKKERFSLILESASTNQTSMYLCASSDPVEYEQYFGPGTRLTVT.

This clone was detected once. CDR3 DNA: TGTGCCAGCAGGGAGGGACAGGGTTCATATTCTGGGAACACTGAAGCTTTCTTT. This gives the protein CASREGQGSYSGNTEAFF. The chain is built from TRBV28 and TRBJ1-1; 9 bases map to TRBD1. CDR3 length equals 18 residues. J lost 1 base, V lost 6 bases, and 15 bases had no gene match. Germline loops: CDR1 MDHEN, CDR2 SYDVKM.

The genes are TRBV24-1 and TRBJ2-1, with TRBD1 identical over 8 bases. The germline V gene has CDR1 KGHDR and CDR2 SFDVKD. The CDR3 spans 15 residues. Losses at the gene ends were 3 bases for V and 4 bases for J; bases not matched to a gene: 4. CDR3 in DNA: TGTGCCACCAGTGATCCAGGGGGCCTGTACAATGAGCAGTTCTTC. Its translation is CATSDPGGLYNEQFF.

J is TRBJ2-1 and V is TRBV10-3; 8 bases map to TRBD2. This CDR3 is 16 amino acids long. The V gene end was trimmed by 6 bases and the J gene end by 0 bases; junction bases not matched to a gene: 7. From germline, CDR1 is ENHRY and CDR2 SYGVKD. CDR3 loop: CAISEIAGHSYNEQFF. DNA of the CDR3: TGTGCCATCAGCGAAATAGCGGGACACTCCTACAATGAGCAGTTCTTC.

CDR3 coding DNA: TGTGCCAGCAGCAAACGATCCCCGACTCCCTACGAGCAGTACTTC. Translated, it gives CASSKRSPTPYEQYF. The chain employs TRBV21-1 and TRBJ2-7; the table's D call, TRBD2, has no DNA check behind it. TRBV21-1 is a pseudogene. The CDR3 has 15 residues.

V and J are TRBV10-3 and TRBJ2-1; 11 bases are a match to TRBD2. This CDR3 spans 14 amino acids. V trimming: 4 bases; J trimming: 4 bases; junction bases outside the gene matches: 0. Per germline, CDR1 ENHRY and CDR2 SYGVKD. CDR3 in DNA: TGTGCCATCAGTGGGACTAGCGGGTACAATGAGCAGTTCTTC. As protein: CAISGTSGYNEQFF.

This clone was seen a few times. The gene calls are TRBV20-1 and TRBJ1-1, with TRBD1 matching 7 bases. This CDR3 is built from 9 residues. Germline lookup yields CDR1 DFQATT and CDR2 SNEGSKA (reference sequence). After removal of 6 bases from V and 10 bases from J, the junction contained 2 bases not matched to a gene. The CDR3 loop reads CSAKGAAFF. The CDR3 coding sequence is TGCAGTGCGAAGGGGGCAGCTTTCTTT.

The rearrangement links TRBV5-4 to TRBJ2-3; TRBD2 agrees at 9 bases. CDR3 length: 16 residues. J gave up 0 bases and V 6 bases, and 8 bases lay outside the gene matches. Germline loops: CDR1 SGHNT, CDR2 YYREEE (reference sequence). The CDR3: CASTGGGLASTDTQYF. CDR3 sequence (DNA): TGTGCCAGCACCGGCGGGGGACTAGCAAGCACAGATACGCAGTATTTT.

The DNA of the CDR3 is TGTGCCAGCAGTTACGGTAGCGGCCGCTCCTACAATGAGCAGTTCTTC. It yields the protein CASSYGSGRSYNEQFF. The rearrangement joins TRBV6-2 or TRBV6-3 to TRBJ2-1; a weak D match, TRBD2 (6 bases). This CDR3 has 16 amino acids. V was pared by 2 bases and J by 0 bases, with 11 bases between. CDR1 and CDR2 (germline): MNHEY, SVGEGT.

This CDR3 reads CASSRRSVGGNQYF. The CDR3 region has the DNA TGTGCCAGCAGCCGTAGGTCCGTCGGGGGTAATCAGTACTTC. This chain joins TRBV5-8 and TRBJ2-4, with TRBD2 as a possible D gene (6 bases). CDR1 is SGHTS, CDR2 YDEGEE, per germline. V lost 4 bases, J lost 12 bases, and 20 bases lay in between. The CDR3 is 14 residues long.

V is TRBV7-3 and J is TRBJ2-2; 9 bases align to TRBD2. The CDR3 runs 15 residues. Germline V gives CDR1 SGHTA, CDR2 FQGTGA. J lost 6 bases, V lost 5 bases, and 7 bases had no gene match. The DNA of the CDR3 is TGTGCCAGCAGCACAGTAGCGGGAGCTCCCGGGGAGCTGTTTTTT. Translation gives CASSTVAGAPGELFF.

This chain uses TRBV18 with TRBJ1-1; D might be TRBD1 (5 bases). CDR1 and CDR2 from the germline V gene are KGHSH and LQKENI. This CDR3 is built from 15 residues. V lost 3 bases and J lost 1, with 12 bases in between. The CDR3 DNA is TGTGCCAGCTCACCCCGGAGGGGCGAGAACACTGAAGCTTTCTTT. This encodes CASSPRRGENTEAFF.

The chain's CDR3 is CASSLQGTNEKLFF. For the CDR3, the DNA is TGCGCCAGCAGCTTGCAGGGTACAAATGAAAAACTGTTTTTT. The chain recombines TRBV5-1 with TRBJ1-4; tentatively, D is TRBD1 (5 bases). The CDR3 loop spans 14 amino acids. The V end lost 1 base, the J end lost 5 bases, and 9 bases lay between the germline ends. Germline CDR1 and CDR2: SGHRS and YFSETQ.

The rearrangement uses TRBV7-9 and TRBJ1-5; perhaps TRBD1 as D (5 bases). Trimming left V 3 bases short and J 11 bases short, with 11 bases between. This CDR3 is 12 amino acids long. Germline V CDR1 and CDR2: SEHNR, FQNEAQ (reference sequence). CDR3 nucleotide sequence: TGTGCCAGCAGCTTTACAGGTTTAGCCCAGCATTTT. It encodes CASSFTGLAQHF. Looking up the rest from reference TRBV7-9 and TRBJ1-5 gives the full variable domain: DTGVSQNPRHKITKRGQNVTFRCDPISEHNRLYWYRQTLGQGPEFLTYFQNEAQLEKSRLLSDRFSAERPKGSFSTLEIQRTEQGDSAMYLCASSFTGLAQHFGDGTRLSIL.

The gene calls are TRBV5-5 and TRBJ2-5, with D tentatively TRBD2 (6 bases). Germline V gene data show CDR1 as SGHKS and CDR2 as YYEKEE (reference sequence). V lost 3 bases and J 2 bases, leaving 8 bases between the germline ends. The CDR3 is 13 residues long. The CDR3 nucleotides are TGTGCCAGCAGCTCGGGACTGCAAGAGACCCAGTACTTC. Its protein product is CASSSGLQETQYF.

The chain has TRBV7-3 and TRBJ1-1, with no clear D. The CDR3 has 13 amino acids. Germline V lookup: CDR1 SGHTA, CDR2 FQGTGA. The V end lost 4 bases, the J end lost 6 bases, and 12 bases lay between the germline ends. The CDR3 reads CASSSEVGPEAFF. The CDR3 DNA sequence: TGTGCCAGCAGCTCCGAAGTTGGGCCTGAAGCTTTCTTT.